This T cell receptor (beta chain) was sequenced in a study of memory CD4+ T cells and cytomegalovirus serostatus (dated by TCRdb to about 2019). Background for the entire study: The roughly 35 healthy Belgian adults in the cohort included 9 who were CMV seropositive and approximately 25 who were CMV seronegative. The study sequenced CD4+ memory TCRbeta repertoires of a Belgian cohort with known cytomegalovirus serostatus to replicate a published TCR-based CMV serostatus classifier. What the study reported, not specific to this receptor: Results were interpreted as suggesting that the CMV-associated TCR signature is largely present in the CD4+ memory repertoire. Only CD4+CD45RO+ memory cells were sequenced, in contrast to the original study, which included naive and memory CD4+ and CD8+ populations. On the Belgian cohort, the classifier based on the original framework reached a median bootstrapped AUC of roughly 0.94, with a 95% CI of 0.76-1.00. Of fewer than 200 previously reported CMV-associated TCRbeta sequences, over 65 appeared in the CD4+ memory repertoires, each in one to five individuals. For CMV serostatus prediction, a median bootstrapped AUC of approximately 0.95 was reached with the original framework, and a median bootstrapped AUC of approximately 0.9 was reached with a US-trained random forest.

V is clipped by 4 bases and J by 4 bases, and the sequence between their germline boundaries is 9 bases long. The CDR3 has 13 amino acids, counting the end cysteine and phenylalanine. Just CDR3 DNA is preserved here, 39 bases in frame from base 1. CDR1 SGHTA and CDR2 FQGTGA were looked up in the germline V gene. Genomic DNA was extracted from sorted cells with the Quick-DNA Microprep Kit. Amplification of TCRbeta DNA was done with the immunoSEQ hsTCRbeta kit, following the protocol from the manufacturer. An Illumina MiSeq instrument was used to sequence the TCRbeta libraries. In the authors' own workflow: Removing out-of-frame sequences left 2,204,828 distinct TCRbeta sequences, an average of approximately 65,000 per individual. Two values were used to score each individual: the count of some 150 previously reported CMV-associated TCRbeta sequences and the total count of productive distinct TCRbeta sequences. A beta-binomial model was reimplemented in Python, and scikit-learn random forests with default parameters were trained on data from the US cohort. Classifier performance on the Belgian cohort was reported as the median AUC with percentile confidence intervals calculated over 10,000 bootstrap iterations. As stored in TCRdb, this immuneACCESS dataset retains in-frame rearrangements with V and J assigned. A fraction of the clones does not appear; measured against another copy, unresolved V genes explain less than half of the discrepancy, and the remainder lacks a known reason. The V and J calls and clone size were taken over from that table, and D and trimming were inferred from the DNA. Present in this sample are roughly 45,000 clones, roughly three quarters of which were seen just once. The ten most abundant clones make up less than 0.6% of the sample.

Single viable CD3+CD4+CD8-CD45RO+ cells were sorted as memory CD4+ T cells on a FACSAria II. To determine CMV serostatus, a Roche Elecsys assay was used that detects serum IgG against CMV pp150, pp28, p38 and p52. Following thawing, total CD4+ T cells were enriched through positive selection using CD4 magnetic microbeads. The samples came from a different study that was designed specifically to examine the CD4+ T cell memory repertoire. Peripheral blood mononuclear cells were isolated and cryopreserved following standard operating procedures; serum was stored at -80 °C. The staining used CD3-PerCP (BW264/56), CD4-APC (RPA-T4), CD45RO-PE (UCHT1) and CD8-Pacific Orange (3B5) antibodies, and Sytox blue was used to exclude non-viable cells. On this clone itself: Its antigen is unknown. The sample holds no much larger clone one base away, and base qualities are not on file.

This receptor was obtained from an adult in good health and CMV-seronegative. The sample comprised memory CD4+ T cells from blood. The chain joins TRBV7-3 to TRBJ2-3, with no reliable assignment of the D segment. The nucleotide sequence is TGTGCCAGCAGCTCCCCTTCGGCAGATACGCAGTATTTT. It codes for CASSSPSADTQYF. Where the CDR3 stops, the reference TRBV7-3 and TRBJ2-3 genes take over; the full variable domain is GAGVSQTPSNKVTEKGKYVELRCDPISGHTALYWYRQSLGQGPEFLIYFQGTGAADDSGLPNDRFFAVRPEGSVSTLKIQRTERGDSAVYLCASSSPSADTQYFGPGTRLTVL.